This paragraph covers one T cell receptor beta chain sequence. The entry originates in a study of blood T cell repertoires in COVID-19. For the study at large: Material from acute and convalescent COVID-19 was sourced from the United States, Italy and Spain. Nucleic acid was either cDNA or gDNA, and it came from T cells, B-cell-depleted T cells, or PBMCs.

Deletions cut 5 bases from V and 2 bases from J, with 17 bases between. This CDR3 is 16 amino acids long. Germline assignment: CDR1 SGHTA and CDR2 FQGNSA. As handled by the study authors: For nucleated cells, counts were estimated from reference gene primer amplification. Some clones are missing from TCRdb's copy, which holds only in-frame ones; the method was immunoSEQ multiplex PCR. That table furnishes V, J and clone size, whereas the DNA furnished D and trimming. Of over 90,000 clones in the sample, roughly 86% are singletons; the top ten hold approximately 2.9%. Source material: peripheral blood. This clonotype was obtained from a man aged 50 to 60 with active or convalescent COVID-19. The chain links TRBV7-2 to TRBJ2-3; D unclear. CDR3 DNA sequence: TGTGCCAGCAGCCCTTGGTCGGCTAGAAACACAGATACGCAGTATTTT. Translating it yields CASSPWSARNTDTQYF. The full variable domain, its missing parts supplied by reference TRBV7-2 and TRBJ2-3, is GAGVSQSPSNKVTEKGKDVELRCDPISGHTALYWYRQSLGQGLEFLIYFQGNSAPDKSGLPSDRFSAERTGGSVSTLTIQRTQQEDSAVYLCASSPWSARNTDTQYFGPGTRLTVL.